The sample holds a few counts of the clone carrying this T cell receptor (beta chain). The data were obtained in a study of blood T cell repertoires in COVID-19. The table came from immunoSEQ multiplex PCR; TCRdb's copy has only in-frame clones and leaves some out. The table records about 150,000 clones, roughly nine tenths of them present only once. This CDR3 contains 16 residues. J gave up 1 base and V 3 bases, and 8 bases lay outside the gene matches. Germline-derived CDR1 and CDR2 are ENHRY and SYGVKD. The clonotype comes from a woman aged 55 to 70 with active or convalescent COVID-19. The source material was peripheral blood. The genes are TRBV10-3 and TRBJ2-7, with 8 bases identical to TRBD2. The CDR3 is CAISEVRRGESYEQYF. The CDR3 DNA reads TGTGCCATCAGTGAAGTTAGGCGGGGGGAATCCTACGAGCAGTACTTC.